These 30 T cell receptor beta chains were all obtained from the same sample, sequenced in a study of blood T cell repertoires in COVID-19. Generated by immunoSEQ multiplex PCR, the TCRdb table keeps only in-frame clones and is missing some. The sample includes a few hundred thousand clones, 89% of them seen just once. Sample: peripheral blood. The receptor source for this set is a woman in her thirties or forties who had recovered from COVID-19.

The rearrangement uses TRBV5-6 and TRBJ2-5; tentative D call: TRBD1 (8 bases). The CDR3 is 15 amino acids. In germline, CDR1 is SGHDT, CDR2 YYEEEE. Trimming took off 3 bases at V and 3 bases at J, with 15 bases between the two ends. The CDR3 here is CASSWGGQVEETQYF. As DNA, the CDR3 is TGTGCCAGCAGCTGGGGGGGACAGGTGGAAGAGACCCAGTACTTC.

The chain is built from TRBV7-9 and TRBJ2-3, with TRBD2 matching over 10 bases. Trimming cost V 1 base and J 6 bases; bases outside gene matches: 16. The CDR3 spans 19 residues. CDR1 and CDR2 (germline): SEHNR, FQNEAQ (reference sequence). DNA for the CDR3: TGTGCCAGCAGCTTAGAGGCCGGGGTAGCGGGGGGTCCCCAGGATACGCAGTATTTT. It specifies CASSLEAGVAGGPQDTQYF. Together with reference TRBV7-9 and TRBJ2-3, the CDR3 gives the full variable domain: DTGVSQNPRHKITKRGQNVTFRCDPISEHNRLYWYRQTLGQGPEFLTYFQNEAQLEKSRLLSDRFSAERPKGSFSTLEIQRTEQGDSAMYLCASSLEAGVAGGPQDTQYFGPGTRLTVL.

CDR3 region: CASSNRDYGYTF. The CDR3 nucleotides read TGTGCCAGCAGCAACAGGGACTATGGCTACACCTTC. This rearrangement joins TRBV7-9 to TRBJ1-2; TRBD1 might be the D (6 bases). This CDR3 region has 12 residues. Between the trimmed V and J ends, which lost 5 bases and 3 bases, there was a span of 7 bases. Germline-derived CDR1 and CDR2 are SEHNR and FQNEAQ (reference sequence).

In the case of this clone: One junction end disagrees with the germline gene, perhaps due to a read error. The chain is built from TRBV3-1 (or the pseudogene TRBV3-2) and TRBJ2-5; D is undetermined. The CDR3 runs to 13 residues. Looked up from germline, CDR1 is LGHDT and CDR2 is YNNKEL (reference sequence). CDR3 coding DNA: TGTGCCAGCAGCCCCCGGCTCCAGGAACTGGCGAACTTC. Translating gives CASSPRLQELANF.

This clone has a handful of counts. The rearrangement joins TRBV11-1 to TRBJ2-7; TRBD1 matches 10 bases. The CDR3 runs 14 residues. The V segment lost 4 bases and the J segment 4 bases; nucleotides outside the gene matches: 4. Germline CDR1 SGHAT, CDR2 FQDESV (reference sequence). CDR3 DNA: TGTGCCAGCAGCTATGACAGGGGGCAATACGAGCAGTACTTC. It yields the protein CASSYDRGQYEQYF.

The chain carries TRBV5-4 and TRBJ1-3; D not certain. V gave up 4 bases and J gave up 1 base, with 9 bases separating them. The CDR3 contains 14 residues. Germline CDR1 SGHNT, CDR2 YYREEE (reference sequence). The chain's CDR3 is CASSVTESGNTIYF. CDR3 sequence (DNA): TGTGCCAGCAGCGTCACAGAATCTGGAAACACCATATATTTT.

V gene TRBV10-3 combines with J gene TRBJ2-1; 8 bases map to TRBD1. CDR1 and CDR2 from the germline V gene are ENHRY and SYGVKD. This CDR3 is built from 15 residues. With 3 bases clipped from V and 6 bases from J, the junction kept 7 bases outside the gene matches. CDR3 nucleotides: TGTGCCATCAGTGACACGGACAGGGCGGGCAATGAGCAGTTCTTC. It is translated as CAISDTDRAGNEQFF.

This clone was counted only a few times. The chain's CDR3 is CASSLWGLRMDEQFF. CDR3 sequence (DNA): TGTGCCAGCAGCTTATGGGGACTGAGGATGGATGAGCAGTTCTTC. The chain recombines TRBV11-3 with TRBJ2-1, with a tentative D call TRBD2 (6 bases). Trimming cost V 2 bases and J 8 bases, with 16 bases left between them. This CDR3 comprises 15 residues. Germline V gene lookup returns CDR1 SGHNT and CDR2 YENEEA.

Worth noting for this clone: This same CDR3 is encoded by further DNA sequences in the sample. The V and J genes are TRBV30 and TRBJ1-3; D is unresolved. CDR3 size: 12 residues. Deletions cut 3 bases from V and 1 base from J, with 4 bases between. Germline values: CDR1 GTSNPN, CDR2 SVGIG (reference sequence). DNA of the CDR3: TGTGCCTGGAGGAGTTCTGGAAACACCATATATTTT. Translation gives CAWRSSGNTIYF.

The CDR3 nucleotides are TGTGCCTGGAGTTCCCCCTCCAAGCGGGATGAGCAGTTCTTC. Translated: CAWSSPSKRDEQFF. The chain combines TRBV30 with TRBJ2-1; possible D gene TRBD2, 6 bases. The CDR3 consists of 14 residues. Germline V gene sequence: CDR1 GTSNPN, CDR2 SVGIG (reference sequence). V lost 2 bases, J lost 8 bases, and 16 bases lay in between.

This chain uses TRBV5-1 with TRBJ2-1; 14 positions agree with TRBD2. The germline CDR1 and CDR2 sequences are SGHRS and YFSETQ. This CDR3 is built from 18 residues. The V and J ends lost 4 bases and 1 base, in that order; junction bases with no gene match: 7. The CDR3 DNA follows: TGCGCCAGCAGCCAGACTAGCGGGGGGGCCCTTTCCTACAATGAGCAGTTCTTC. Its protein is CASSQTSGGALSYNEQFF. Full variable domain (missing parts from reference TRBV5-1 and TRBJ2-1): KAGVTQTPRYLIKTRGQQVTLSCSPISGHRSVSWYQQTPGQGLQFLFEYFSETQRNKGNFPGRFSGRQFSNSRSEMNVSTLELGDSALYLCASSQTSGGALSYNEQFFGPGTRLTVL.

CDR3 loop: CATSDGQGHGYTF. The CDR3 coding sequence is TGTGCCACCAGTGACGGACAGGGCCATGGCTACACCTTC. This chain links TRBV24-1 with TRBJ1-2, with 8 bases aligning to TRBD1. Germline V gene data show CDR1 as KGHDR and CDR2 as SFDVKD. The CDR3 extends over 13 amino acids. V was pared by 4 bases and J by 6 bases, with 3 bases of the junction left unmatched.

The genes are TRBV24-1 and TRBJ1-2, with D unresolved. The CDR3 spans 12 residues. Deletions cut 0 bases from V and 7 bases from J, with 5 bases between. Germline CDR1 reads KGHDR; CDR2 reads SFDVKD. Here the CDR3 reads CATSDLLSGYTF. The CDR3 DNA is TGTGCCACCAGTGATTTGCTTTCTGGCTACACCTTC.

This chain connects TRBV11-3 to TRBJ2-1; TRBD2 might be the D (6 bases). The germline gives CDR1 SGHNT, CDR2 YENEEA. V lost 4 bases, J lost 9 bases, and 16 bases lay in between. The CDR3 runs 14 residues. As DNA, the CDR3 is TGTGCCAGCAGCTCCATCGATAAGGGAGGTGAGCAGTTCTTC. It yields the protein CASSSIDKGGEQFF. The full variable domain, completed using reference TRBV11-3 and TRBJ2-1, is EAGVVQSPRYKIIEKKQPVAFWCNPISGHNTLYWYLQNLGQGPELLIRYENEEAVDDSQLPKDRFSAERLKGVDSTLKIQPAELGDSAVYLCASSSIDKGGEQFFGPGTRLTVL.

The rearrangement joins TRBV18 to TRBJ1-5, with TRBD1 matching 8 bases. The CDR3 loop spans 13 amino acids. CDR1 is KGHSH and CDR2 is LQKENI in the germline V gene. V shed 3 bases, J shed 7 bases, and the junction held 2 bases outside the gene matches. CDR3 sequence (DNA): TGTGCCAGCTCACCGGGACAGGAACAGCCCCAGCATTTT. This translates into CASSPGQEQPQHF.

The chain combines TRBV2 with TRBJ1-3; possibly TRBD1 for D (6 bases). Trimming removed 6 bases from V and 2 bases from J, with 8 bases in between. Looked up from germline, CDR1 is SNHLY and CDR2 is FYNNEI. There are 13 residues in the CDR3. In nucleotides, the CDR3 is TGTGCCAGCAGGGCAGGGGCTGGAAACACCATATATTTT. It encodes CASRAGAGNTIYF. The full variable domain, rest sourced from reference TRBV2 and TRBJ1-3, is EPEVTQTPSHQVTQMGQEVILRCVPISNHLYFYWYRQILGQKVEFLVSFYNNEISEKSEIFDDQFSVERPDGSNFTLKIRSTKLEDSAMYFCASRAGAGNTIYFGEGSWLTVV.

The chain is built from TRBV2 and TRBJ1-5, with D possibly being TRBD1 (5 bases). The CDR3 runs 15 residues. CDR1 is SNHLY and CDR2 is FYNNEI in the germline V gene. Deletions cut 3 bases from V and 4 bases from J, with 13 bases between. CDR3 nucleotide sequence: TGTGCCAGCAGTGAGGGTCAGGGAGGGAATCAGCCCCAGCATTTT. Translating gives CASSEGQGGNQPQHF.

The gene calls are TRBV5-1 and TRBJ2-7, with 8 bases fitting TRBD2. This CDR3 has 15 residues. The V segment lost 5 bases and the J segment 0 bases; nucleotides outside the gene matches: 7. Germline V gene lookup returns CDR1 SGHRS and CDR2 YFSETQ. The CDR3 spells CASSPAGASSYEQYF. Written as DNA, the CDR3 is TGCGCCAGCAGTCCAGCGGGGGCAAGCTCCTACGAGCAGTACTTC.

The chain couples TRBV7-9 to TRBJ2-1, with 7 nucleotides matching TRBD2. V dropped 7 bases and J dropped 8; count of bases not matched to a gene: 14. Germline lookup yields CDR1 SEHNR and CDR2 FQNEAQ (reference sequence). The CDR3 runs to 15 residues. The CDR3 region has the DNA TGTGCCAGCACCACCGGGACTACCAAGCTCGATGAGCAGTTCTTC. It translates to CASTTGTTKLDEQFF.

V and J are TRBV7-8 and TRBJ2-3, with 16 bases lining up with TRBD2. V shed 5 bases, J shed 0 bases, and the junction held 8 bases outside the gene matches. The CDR3 extends over 19 amino acids. Germline CDR1 and CDR2: SGHVS and FQNEAQ. The DNA of the CDR3 is TGTGCCAGCAGCCCGGGACTAGCGGGAGGGATTGGGAGCACAGATACGCAGTATTTT. Translated: CASSPGLAGGIGSTDTQYF.

The J gene is TRBJ2-1, the V gene TRBV18, with D possibly TRBD1 on 5 matching bases. This CDR3 contains 13 residues. Germline-derived CDR1 and CDR2 are KGHSH and LQKENI. V was pared by 6 bases and J by 7 bases, with 13 bases between. The CDR3, as DNA: TGTGCCAGCTCTCCAGGGTTGAGGAATGAGCAGTTCTTC. This sequence encodes CASSPGLRNEQFF.

The chain couples TRBV27 to TRBJ2-1; 15 positions agree with TRBD2. The CDR3 length is 19 residues. Germline CDR1 is MNHEY and CDR2 is SMNVEV (reference sequence). J was trimmed by 1 base and V by 5 bases; bases with no gene match: 9. The chain's CDR3 is CASSHRGTSGRRSYNEQFF. The CDR3 nucleotides read TGTGCCAGCAGTCACCGAGGGACTAGCGGGAGGAGATCCTACAATGAGCAGTTCTTC.

Only a few counts were recorded for this clone. The rearrangement links TRBV7-2 to TRBJ2-1; 8 bases match TRBD2. The V gene's germline CDR1 is SGHTA and CDR2 FQGNSA. CDR3 size: 16 residues. V lost 1 base to trimming and J lost 2 bases; unmatched junction nucleotides: 4. The CDR3 bases are TGTGCCAGCAGCTTAGGCGTTAGCGGGGCCTACAATGAGCAGTTCTTC. It translates to CASSLGVSGAYNEQFF.

This chain links TRBV13 with TRBJ1-3, with D unresolved. Germline values: CDR1 PRHDT, CDR2 FYEKMQ (reference sequence). The CDR3 spans 14 residues. Deletions cut 4 bases from V and 0 bases from J, with 7 bases between. DNA of the CDR3: TGTGCCAGCAGCTACGGTAACTCTGGAAACACCATATATTTT. Protein product: CASSYGNSGNTIYF.

This chain connects TRBV30 to TRBJ1-2, with 8 bases fitting TRBD1. The CDR3 length is 13 residues. Germline lookup yields CDR1 GTSNPN and CDR2 SVGIG (reference sequence). The J segment lost 4 bases and the V segment lost 3 bases, leaving 4 bases of the junction unmatched. CDR3 sequence: CAWSWTGSYGYTF. For the CDR3, the DNA is TGTGCCTGGAGCTGGACAGGGAGCTATGGCTACACCTTC.

V and J are TRBV5-6 and TRBJ1-1; D not certain. The CDR3 has 13 amino acids. Germline CDR1 reads SGHDT; CDR2 reads YYEEEE. Trimming removed 1 base from V and 3 bases from J, with 7 bases in between. CDR3 loop: CASSLNLYTEAFF. CDR3 bases: TGTGCCAGCAGCTTGAATCTATACACTGAAGCTTTCTTT.

The chain joins TRBV4-1 to TRBJ2-7; TRBD1 matches at 9 bases. CDR3 size: 17 residues. Unmatched junction bases numbered 12, after V lost 3 bases and J lost 3 bases. The germline gives CDR1 MGHRA, CDR2 YSYEKL. In nucleotides, the CDR3 is TGCGCCAGCAGCCATCGAGGGACAGGGCGAAACCTCTACGAGCAGTACTTC. It codes for CASSHRGTGRNLYEQYF.

This chain links TRBV29-1 with TRBJ2-7, with D perhaps matching TRBD2 (6 bases). The CDR3 runs 12 residues. The V and J ends lost 7 bases and 3 bases respectively, with 13 bases between them. The germline CDR1 and CDR2 sequences are SQVTM and ANQGSEA. CDR3 residues: CSEGTGDYEQYV. The CDR3 DNA is TGCAGCGAAGGGACTGGTGACTACGAGCAGTACGTC.

CDR3 sequence: CAISVTGSGSPLHF. DNA for the CDR3: TGTGCCATCAGTGTAACAGGGTCCGGTTCACCCCTCCACTTT. This chain uses TRBV10-3 with TRBJ1-6; the D gene is possibly TRBD1 (6 bases). The length of the CDR3 is 14 residues. CDR1 and CDR2 (germline): ENHRY, SYGVKD. V shed 4 bases and J shed 9 bases, with 13 bases lying between them.

The J gene is TRBJ2-5, the V gene TRBV11-2; TRBD2 is a possible D gene (6 bases). Germline CDR1 reads SGHAT; CDR2 reads FQNNGV. This CDR3 contains 16 residues. Trimming cost V 0 bases and J 6 bases, with 17 bases left between them. CDR3 region: CASSLDITIAAQTQYF. CDR3 in DNA: TGTGCCAGCAGCTTAGATATAACGATAGCGGCTCAGACCCAGTACTTC.